Described below is a single T cell receptor beta chain sequence and its context. As yet, its antigen is unknown. This sample stems from a study of a mutant IDH1 vaccine in newly diagnosed glioma. Overall study context: Radiotherapy alone preceded vaccination by 4-6 weeks; alternatively, vaccination started with temozolomide cycles. It was radiotherapy, temozolomide, or both that patients received previously, with most receiving both. Overall study findings and caveats: Variations in leading peripheral T cell clonotypes appeared to have no connection with pseudoprogression.

The germline CDR1 and CDR2 sequences are GTSNPN and SVGIG (reference sequence). V shed 3 bases, J shed 3 bases, and the junction held 7 bases outside the gene matches. CDR3 length: 14 residues. The time point denotes: week 47, end of study. Every vaccination contained 300 ug of the mutant IDH1 20-mer peptide and was paired with topical imiquimod. New WHO grade 3 or 4 astrocytomas that were IDH1-mutant and ATRX-lost had been found in donors. Sequencing was performed with immunoSEQ multiplex PCR; in TCRdb, only in-frame clones are kept and a portion is missing. The sample has approximately 58,000 clones, over 80% seen once; the top ten hold around 4.1%.

This receptor was taken from a man younger than 45 with glioma. The chain links TRBV30 to TRBJ2-7; 8 nucleotides match TRBD1. This specimen was PBMCs, taken from a glioma patient whose treatment included an IDH1 peptide vaccine. Written as DNA, the CDR3 is TGTGCCTGGAGCCGAGTCGGACAGGGCTACGAGCAGTACTTC. As protein: CAWSRVGQGYEQYF.